This T cell receptor (beta chain) was retrieved from a study of cytomegalovirus exposure and HLA in healthy donors. Study summary: Genotyping showed roughly 77% of 300 to 450 donors falling in the Caucasian-associated ancestry cluster.

Study results and caveats: In the analysis, some V segments, TRBV6-2 and TRBV6-3 included, were excluded as indistinguishable. Many donors shared some public TCRs, even though most TCR sequences were rare.

This CDR3 has 17 residues. Germline assignment: CDR1 MNHEY and CDR2 SMNVEV (reference sequence). Trimming took 6 bases from V and 0 from J; bases not matched to a gene: 4. PCR amplification relied on 60 Vbeta primers (plus 13 Jbeta primers). As originally analysed: A follow-up analysis tallied around 76 million unique TCR beta chains, 9 million to 11 million shared. TCRdb keeps only in-frame clones here, not all; method: immunoSEQ multiplex PCR. V and J calls and clone size are those listed in that table; D and trimming were worked out from the DNA. Of 180,000 or so clones in the sample, just over 75% are singletons; the top ten hold less than 1.5%. Concerning this clone: Its cognate antigen is unknown.

The sequenced material came from PBMCs. V gene TRBV27 combines with J gene TRBJ2-6, with 11 bases that match TRBD1. This clonotype was sampled from a man aged 18 to 35 in good health and CMV-seronegative. The CDR3 region has the DNA TGTGCCAGCAGACGGACAGGGGGCAGCTCTGGGGCCAACGTCCTGACTTTC. As protein: CASRRTGGSSGANVLTF.